Here is one TCR beta chain with its context. What it recognizes is unknown. In the PCR, 60 Vbeta and 13 Jbeta primers were used. The assay was immunoSEQ multiplex PCR, and TCRdb's table has in-frame clones only and misses some. The sample carries 150,000 to 200,000 clones, about 80% recorded once. The data belong to a study of cytomegalovirus exposure and HLA in healthy donors. The study's findings and limits: It was fewer than 200 TCR beta chains that were listed as cytomegalovirus-associated. Later analysis identified several of the most significant clusters that appeared linked to common viral pathogens. The authors later linked a missense DCLRE1C variant to TCR beta V- and J-gene trimming.

This CDR3 contains 15 residues. V was clipped by 5 bases and J by 0 bases, with 11 bases between them. Per germline, CDR1 MNHEY and CDR2 SMNVEV (reference sequence). This sequence originates from a man in his sixties in good health and CMV-seronegative. The rearrangement uses TRBV27 and TRBJ1-5; D is undetermined. The sample was PBMCs. The CDR3 nucleotides are TGTGCCAGCAGTCTGACAAAGCCTAGCAATCAGCCCCAGCATTTT. Translated, it gives CASSLTKPSNQPQHF.